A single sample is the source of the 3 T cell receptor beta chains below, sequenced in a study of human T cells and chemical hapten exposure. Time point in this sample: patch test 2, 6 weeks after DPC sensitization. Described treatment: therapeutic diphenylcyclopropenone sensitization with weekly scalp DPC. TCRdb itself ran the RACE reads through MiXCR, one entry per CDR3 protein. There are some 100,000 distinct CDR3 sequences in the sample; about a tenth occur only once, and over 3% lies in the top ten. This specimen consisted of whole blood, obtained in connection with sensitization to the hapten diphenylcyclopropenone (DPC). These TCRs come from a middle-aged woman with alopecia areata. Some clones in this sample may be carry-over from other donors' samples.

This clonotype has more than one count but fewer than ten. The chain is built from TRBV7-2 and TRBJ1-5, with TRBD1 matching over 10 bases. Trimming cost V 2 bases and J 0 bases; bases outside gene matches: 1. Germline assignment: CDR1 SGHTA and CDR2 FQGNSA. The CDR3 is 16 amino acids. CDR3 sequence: CASSLWTGGSNQPQHF. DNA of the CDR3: TGTGCCAGCAGCTTATGGACAGGGGGTAGCAATCAGCCCCAGCATTTT.

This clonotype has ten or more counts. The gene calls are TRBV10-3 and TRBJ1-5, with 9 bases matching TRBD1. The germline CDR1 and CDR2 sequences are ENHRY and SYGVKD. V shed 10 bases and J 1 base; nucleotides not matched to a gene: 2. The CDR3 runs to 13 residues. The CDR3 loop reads CATQGASNQPQHF. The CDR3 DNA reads TGTGCCACACAGGGGGCGAGCAATCAGCCCCAGCATTTT.

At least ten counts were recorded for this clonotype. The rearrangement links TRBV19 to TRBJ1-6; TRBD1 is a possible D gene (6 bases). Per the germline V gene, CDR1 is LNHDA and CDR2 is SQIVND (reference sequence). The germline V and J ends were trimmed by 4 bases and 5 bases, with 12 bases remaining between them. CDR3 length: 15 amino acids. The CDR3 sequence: CASSSPDSDNSPLHF. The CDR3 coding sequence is TGTGCCAGTAGTAGCCCGGACAGTGATAATTCACCCCTCCACTTT. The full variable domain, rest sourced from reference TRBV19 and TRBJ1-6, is DGGITQSPKYLFRKEGQNVTLSCEQNLNHDAMYWYRQDPGQGLRLIYYSQIVNDFQKGDIAEGYSVSREKKESFPLTVTSAQKNPTAFYLCASSSPDSDNSPLHFGNGTRLTVT.